This TCR beta chain emerged from a study of CD4 T cells in relation to SARS-CoV-2 and coronaviruses. Overall study context: The HLA restriction of the shared crossreactive spike epitopes was mapped. Study-wide points: Pre-pandemic and post-infection samples never came from the same donor. In around 63% of donors, memory CD4+ clonotypes crossrecognized SARS-CoV-2 and at least one common cold coronavirus spike.

Before the COVID-19 pandemic, during about 2011-2019, CD4+ T cells were taken from unexposed donors. Germline trimming cut 6 bases from V and 5 bases from J; bases unmatched to any gene: 11. The CDR3 extends over 15 amino acids. The germline CDR1 and CDR2 sequences are MDHEN and SYDVKM. Method: immunoSEQ multiplex PCR; TCRdb's copy keeps in-frame clones and lacks some. The sample has tens of thousands of clones; less than 95% are singletons. This clone has only one observation. Its antigen is unknown. The chain is built from TRBV28 and TRBJ2-7; 9 bases align to TRBD1. This clonotype originated in a human donor in good health. The source material was naive CD4+ T cells from PBMCs. Subset: naive CD4+ T cells isolated by negative enrichment. Written as DNA, the CDR3 is TGTGCCAGCAGGCCCCGGGACAGGGAAGGCAACGAGCAGTACTTC. Protein sequence: CASRPRDREGNEQYF. Full variable domain (rest looked up from reference TRBV28 and TRBJ2-7): DVKVTQSSRYLVKRTGEKVFLECVQDMDHENMFWYRQDPGLGLRLIYFSYDVKMKEKGDIPEGYSVSREKKERFSLILESASTNQTSMYLCASRPRDREGNEQYFGPGTRLTVT.